This TCR beta chain was identified in a study of blood T cells in healthy people across ages. Study conclusions and caveats: Significant beta diversity loss was already apparent by age around 40, declining roughly linearly.

Total RNA, at least 5.5 micrograms per sample, came from PBMCs. For the second PCR, which ran for about 6 to 11 cycles, a sample-barcoded 5' primer and a J-beta primer mix were used. A tag from a template-switch adaptor with 12 random nucleotides marked each cDNA molecule. All samples gave at least 2.5 million CDR3-containing paired-end reads. A single record per CDR3 protein comes from TCRdb applying MiXCR to the 5' RACE reads. This sample carries some 1,800,000 distinct CDR3 sequences, roughly two fifths of them seen once, and the ten largest clones take 20% to 25%. A word on this clonotype: What it binds is unknown.

The receptor's source is a human donor in good health. Material for sequencing was blood.

CDR3 DNA: TGTGCCAGCAGCCAAAGACCGCGAAGGACAGGGTCCTATGGCTACACCTTC. It codes for CASSQRPRRTGSYGYTF. The chain combines TRBV4-2 with TRBJ1-2, with TRBD1 matching over 8 bases. The CDR3 contains 17 residues. CDR1 and CDR2 from the germline V gene are LGHNA and YNFKEQ. V was pared by 2 bases and J by 4 bases, with 12 bases of the junction left unmatched.